Listed below are T cell receptor beta chains from one sample, sequenced in a study of vaccination and CD4 T cells after COVID-19. MiXCR, run by TCRdb on the PCR reads, gives a single entry per CDR3 protein. The sample has 20,000 or so distinct CDR3 sequences, 50% to 70% seen once. These receptors' targets are unknown. Source: CD4+ T cells from blood, cultured in vitro, taken after SARS-CoV-2 vaccination. These receptor sequences come from a human donor who had recovered from COVID-19. The CDR3 runs from the conserved cysteine through the conserved F or W. Each record gives: V gene, D gene, clone size, J gene, CDR3 protein, CDR3 DNA. A D gene is named only where the DNA matches it firmly. Size tells how often a clone was seen (once, few, many) or the class of an expanded clone, and some rows leave it out.

TRBV6-5	-	-	TRBJ2-3	CASSSLSEWDTQYF	TGTGCCAGCAGTTCCTTATCCGAATGGGATACGCAGTATTTT
TRBV7-2	-	-	TRBJ1-5	CASSPRVGDQPQHF	TGTGCCAGCAGCCCCCGGGTCGGGGATCAGCCCCAGCATTTT
TRBV6-2/TRBV6-3	-	-	TRBJ1-5	CASSSIGVINQPQHF	TGTGCCAGCAGTTCCATAGGGGTCATTAATCAGCCCCAGCATTTT
TRBV6-5	-	few	TRBJ2-3	CASSYSGPPTDTQYF	TGTGCCAGCAGTTACTCGGGGCCGCCCACAGATACGCAGTATTTT
TRBV7-2	-	few	TRBJ1-2	CASSSDSNYGYTF	TGTGCCAGCAGCTCGGACAGTAACTATGGCTACACCTTC
TRBV15	TRBD1	-	TRBJ1-2	CATSPRQTGEGYTF	TGTGCCACCAGCCCCCGACAGACAGGGGAAGGCTACACCTTC
TRBV7-2	-	few	TRBJ2-3	CASSLRLPATDTQYF	TGTGCCAGCAGCTTAAGGCTACCTGCGACAGATACGCAGTATTTT
TRBV10-2	-	-	TRBJ1-2	CASSELSTGNYGYTF	TGCGCCAGCAGTGAGCTATCGACCGGGAACTATGGCTACACCTTC
TRBV7-6	-	few	TRBJ2-5	CASSLAPGGETQYF	TGTGCCAGCAGCTTAGCCCCCGGGGGCGAGACCCAGTACTTC
TRBV24-1	-	-	TRBJ1-1	CATSRRENTEAFF	TGTGCCACCAGTCGGCGGGAGAACACTGAAGCTTTCTTT
TRBV6-1	-	-	TRBJ1-6	CAISESSPVDYYNSPLHF	TGTGCCATCAGTGAGTCGAGCCCAGTTGATTACTATAATTCACCCCTCCACTTT
TRBV12-3/TRBV12-4	-	-	TRBJ1-1	CASSLAVTEAFF	TGTGCCAGCAGTTTGGCCGTCACTGAAGCTTTCTTT
TRBV19	-	few	TRBJ1-2	CASSIDPGYGYTF	TGTGCCAGTAGTATAGATCCGGGGTATGGCTACACCTTC
TRBV20-1	-	-	TRBJ2-1	CSARRVQGRNEQFF	TGCAGTGCTAGGAGGGTGCAGGGGCGGAATGAGCAGTTCTTC
TRBV2	-	-	TRBJ1-1	CASSQQGTTEAFF	TGTGCCAGCAGTCAACAGGGAACCACTGAAGCTTTCTTT
TRBV19	TRBD1	-	TRBJ1-5	CASRGTGVHQPQHF	TGTGCCAGTAGGGGGACAGGGGTTCATCAGCCCCAGCATTTT
TRBV5-5	-	-	TRBJ2-5	CASSYRTAQETQYF	TGTGCCAGCAGCTACCGGACAGCCCAAGAGACCCAGTACTTC
TRBV19	TRBD2	-	TRBJ2-2	CASMATSGSAGELFF	TGTGCCAGTATGGCGACTAGCGGGAGTGCCGGGGAGCTGTTTTTT
TRBV19	-	-	TRBJ1-5	CASSIPGAYQPQHF	TGTGCCAGTAGTATACCCGGGGCCTATCAGCCCCAGCATTTT
TRBV6-1	-	once	TRBJ1-1	CASKRERVEAFF	TGTGCCAGCAAAAGAGAGAGGGTCGAAGCTTTCTTT
TRBV2	TRBD1	few	TRBJ1-2	CASSVKETGNGYTF	TGTGCCAGCAGTGTCAAGGAGACAGGGAACGGCTACACCTTC
TRBV19	-	-	TRBJ2-3	CASSNLLTSSSTDTQYF	TGTGCCAGTAGTAACCTGTTGACATCTTCTAGCACAGATACGCAGTATTTT
TRBV7-2	-	few	TRBJ1-1	CASSLLRGGITEAFF	TGTGCCAGCAGCCTCCTCCGGGGTGGGATCACTGAAGCTTTCTTT
TRBV28	-	-	TRBJ1-5	CASRPTGSNQPQHF	TGTGCCAGCAGGCCTACAGGGTCGAATCAGCCCCAGCATTTT
TRBV20-1	-	-	TRBJ1-3	CSAPDRASGNTIYF	TGCAGTGCTCCCGACAGAGCCTCTGGAAACACCATATATTTT
TRBV7-3	TRBD2	-	TRBJ2-1	CASSSTGGANEQFF	TGTGCCAGCAGCTCGACGGGGGGGGCAAATGAGCAGTTCTTC
TRBV6-2/TRBV6-3	TRBD2	-	TRBJ2-6	CASSSGTPSSGANVLTF	TGTGCCAGCAGTAGCGGGACGCCTAGCTCTGGGGCCAACGTCCTGACTTTC
TRBV7-9	-	once	TRBJ2-3	CASSPSGAGVSTDTQYF	TGTGCCAGCAGCCCCAGCGGCGCAGGGGTCAGCACAGATACGCAGTATTTT
TRBV19	-	-	TRBJ2-1	CASRGGWYNEQFF	TGTGCCAGTAGGGGGGGATGGTACAATGAGCAGTTCTTC
TRBV28	TRBD1	-	TRBJ1-2	CASSVGGAGYGYTF	TGTGCCAGCAGTGTAGGGGGCGCGGGGTATGGCTACACCTTC
TRBV2	-	few	TRBJ1-2	CASTAGTGYTF	TGTGCCAGCACTGCAGGGACGGGCTACACCTTC